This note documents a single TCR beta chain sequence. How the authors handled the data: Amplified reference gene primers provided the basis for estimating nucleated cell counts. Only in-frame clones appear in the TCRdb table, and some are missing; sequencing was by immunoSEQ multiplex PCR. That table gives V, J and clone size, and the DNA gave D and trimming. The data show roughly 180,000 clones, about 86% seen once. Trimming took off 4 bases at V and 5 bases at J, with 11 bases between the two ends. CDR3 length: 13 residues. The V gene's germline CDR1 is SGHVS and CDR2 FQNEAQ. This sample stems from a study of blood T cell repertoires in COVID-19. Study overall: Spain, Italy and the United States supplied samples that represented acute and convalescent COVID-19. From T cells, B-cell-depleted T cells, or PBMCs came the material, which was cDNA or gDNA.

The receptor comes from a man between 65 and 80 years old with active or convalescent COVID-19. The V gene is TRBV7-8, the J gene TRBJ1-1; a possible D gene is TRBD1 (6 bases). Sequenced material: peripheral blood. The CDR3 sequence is CASSYRAETEAFF. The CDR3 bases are TGTGCCAGCAGCTACAGGGCGGAGACTGAAGCTTTCTTT.